This T cell receptor beta chain was documented in a study of cytomegalovirus exposure and HLA in healthy donors (dated by TCRdb to 2016 to 2017). The study in broad terms: An earlier analysis of approximately 550 of the donors reported more than 250 Gb of sequence data and some 120 million unique TCR beta sequences from 150 million to 200 million T cells. In a later genetic analysis, genome-wide SNP genotypes for about 65% of the roughly 700 donors were used, and that subset was treated as a discovery cohort. Both class I and class II loci were covered by HLA typing, at four-digit resolution. The study aimed to test whether signatures of past pathogen exposure could be identified by cataloging public T cell receptors. Among the roughly 430 genotyped donors, about 83% belonged to the genetic ancestry cluster associated with self-reported Caucasian donors. To study patterns of TCR occurrence, a later analysis re-analyzed previously published TCR beta repertoires from 700 or so donors and added high-resolution HLA genotyping. To predict cytomegalovirus infection status, the study combined high-throughput TCR immunosequencing, statistical association of individual TCRs with disease status, and machine learning. About 300 gigabases of sequencing data and 70 million to 85 million unique TCR sequences were included in an early release covering under 650 HLA-typed donors. Every repertoire in the discovery cohort had been generated on one and the same sequencing platform. Among around 400 genotyped donors of the cohort, an average of about 240,000 unique TCR beta nucleotide sequences were sequenced per donor, around a sixth of them non-productive. Using immunosequencing, the study profiled T cell repertoires from 500 to 800 subjects and related those repertoires to cytomegalovirus serostatus. Along with the roughly 700-subject first cohort, a separate validation cohort of roughly 110 different subjects was used. Because of strong linkage in the cohort, roughly five DR-DQ haplotypes were treated as single units for association and clustering. In the later analysis, no new phenotypic data were used to find candidate immune exposures; instead, reliance was placed on TCR beta sequences and their occurrence across donors. Donor age, sex, ethnicity and CMV serostatus were compiled together with the repertoire data. An earlier analysis of approximately 630 of the donors applied high-throughput TCR beta sequencing to assess whether each TCR beta V gene segment acted as functional or pseudogenic. Typing coverage varied by locus: roughly 629-630 donors for A, B, C, DRB1 and DQB1; roughly 510 for DQA1; approximately 570 for DPA1; 400 to 480 for DPB1. Summary of the overall study and its limitations: V-gene and J-gene trimming of TCR beta chains was associated with a missense DCLRE1C variant in a later genetic analysis, and the association was replicated in an independent cohort. In a later analysis, 15,000 to 20,000 TCR beta sequences were associated with specific HLA alleles at a false discovery rate of 0.05. Only TCR beta chains were sequenced in this cohort, and the absence of alpha or paired-chain data limited detectable features. A later analysis found that HLA-associated TCR beta chains were more clonally expanded and had lower generation probabilities than equally common non-associated chains. A few of the identified cytomegalovirus-associated TCR beta chains were confirmed in vitro to be specific for cytomegalovirus antigens. Roughly uniform sequencing depth across donors was assumed in presence/absence analyses, although this assumption may not hold. Cytomegalovirus status was reported to be diagnosed by the classifier with high specificity and sensitivity in both the original and validation cohorts. Linkage disequilibrium might explain the correlated functional status among segregating V segments, but an unknown experimental factor could not be excluded. In a later analysis, the rate of TCR association differed among HLA loci, with DRB1 alleles having the most associated TCRs and HLA-C alleles having the fewest. Over 15 rarely observed V segments, including chromosome 9 orphons, were excluded from the earlier analysis of several hundred of the donors because counts were too low. Some IMGT-functional V segments, including TRBV6-2 and TRBV6-3, could not be distinguished by the 87-base-pair reads and were therefore excluded. A further reported finding was that TCR beta sequences accurately predicted the HLA-A and HLA-B alleles for most subjects in the first cohort. The only immune exposure information available for the cohort was CMV serostatus. The sequencing pipeline was judged likely to have produced a cluster of highly shared sequence variants as a technical artifact. In an earlier analysis of some 500 of the donors, most TCR beta V segments were observed in productive rearrangements about 87% or about 30% of the time, broadly matching IMGT annotations. A later analysis found that most CMV-associated TCR beta chains appeared HLA-restricted, with HLA associations seemingly driven largely by CMV exposure. The study listed 150 to 200 TCR beta chains as associated with cytomegalovirus. Because HLA typing was unavailable for some donors at each locus, only the typed subset was used in association tests. A later analysis reported that several top co-occurrence clusters appeared linked to parvovirus B19, influenza, CMV and Epstein-Barr virus. According to the authors, the approach could potentially be generalized to other disease states and immunological phenotypes. In a later genetic analysis, fewer N-insertions in productive TCRs were reported among donors in an Asian-associated ancestry cluster than the 666-donor mean. Most TCR sequences were seen in very few donors, while some public TCRs were found in many individuals. When HLA alleles, especially DR and DQ, strongly co-occurred, attributing TCR associations to individual alleles was difficult.

The cohort was made up of roughly 670 healthy bone marrow donors. Cohort members were all nominally healthy when sampled, although unrecorded immune exposures were likely present. The donor was CMV seropositive and was included in the group of some 290 seropositive cohort members. Each donor provided a peripheral blood sample, and peripheral blood mononuclear cells were used for TCR beta sequencing. Genomic DNA was extracted from the blood cell samples with the Qiagen DNeasy Blood Extraction Kit. The method behind the library was the immunoSEQ multiplex PCR assay. For the multiplex PCR, a mixture combining 60 forward primers for TCR Vbeta segments and 13 reverse primers for TCR Jbeta segments was used. A multiplex PCR assay on genomic DNA amplified the CDR3 region of rearranged TCR beta genes. The amplified TCR beta libraries were sequenced on the Illumina HiSeq System as 87-base-pair reads. Regarding the original processing steps: In a later analysis, approximately 74 million unique TCR beta chains were counted across the roughly 670 repertoires, and roughly 11 million of these chains were shared by at least two donors. To remove PCR and sequencing errors, raw reads were error-corrected and collapsed into unique sequences using a nearest-neighbor algorithm that merged closely related sequences. Alignment of CDR3 sequences to IMGT reference sequences was used to assign V, D and J gene segments. For a sequence to be retained, a match of at least six nucleotides was required to both a V gene segment and a J gene segment. A rearrangement was called productive if the CDR3 had no stop codons and remained in frame with V and J, and every other rearrangement was called non-productive. CDR3 was defined by IMGT convention, running from the second conserved V-encoded cysteine to the conserved J-encoded phenylalanine. The earlier analysis of 587 of the donors excluded sequences that lacked an unambiguous match to a single V gene segment. In an earlier analysis of roughly 600 of the donors, a V segment was called functional when productive rearrangements were above 56.7%, and segregating when the standard deviation between donors exceeded 5%. A statistical classification framework was built for diagnosing cytomegalovirus status from the catalog of TCR beta chain sequences. In a later analysis, TCR nucleotide sequences were compared against IMGT/GENE-DB human TR gene sequences so that V and J genes could be assigned. Using the TCRdist pipeline, a later analysis assigned CDR3 sequences along with most-parsimonious VDJ recombination scenarios. In a later analysis, each TCR beta chain was defined by its CDR3 amino acid sequence together with its V-gene family, and reads without a unique V-gene family were excluded. As a way to deal with suspected cross-contamination and a sequencing artifact, a later analysis dropped hundreds of nucleotide sequences that were highly shared and had low generation probability. In a later analysis, a clonal expansion index was calculated for each public chain from normalized within-repertoire ranks of inferred template counts. A later analysis computed generation probabilities with a VDJ recombination model fitted to out-of-frame rearrangements, and checked the results against IGoR. Hypergeometric tests were used in a later analysis to score TCR-TCR, TCR-HLA and TCR-CMV co-occurrence, with a repertoire-size bias correction applied to the TCR pairs. A later analysis estimated false discovery rates by permuting HLA or CMV assignments 20 times. In a later analysis, co-occurring TCRs were grouped using DBSCAN, with TCRdist sequence similarity added in when clustering inside HLA-allele-positive subsets. For co-occurrence clustering, repertoires with fewer than 30,000 or more than 120,000 public chains were excluded, along with about five repertoires with anomalous nucleotide sharing. TCRdb carries this immuneACCESS record with in-frame sequences only. Its versions omit some clonotypes, under half of them owing to an unresolved V gene in the studies checked, with the rest unexplained. V and J calls and clone size are copied from that table; D and trimming were computed from the DNA. In all, the sample holds about 160,000 clones, and around 80% of those were seen once. The biggest ten clones account for roughly 9% of the sample.

CDR1 and CDR2, per the germline V gene, are MGHDK and SYGVNS. V lost 2 bases and J lost 7 bases; the stretch between them is 12 bases long. The CDR3 has 15 amino acids, counting the end cysteine and phenylalanine. The CDR3 DNA has 45 bases and is translated from base 1. A remark on this clone: This clone's antigen is unknown. Per-base qualities were not stored, and no clone one base away is much larger.

This receptor was obtained from a man between 18 and 35 years old in good health and CMV-seropositive. Sequenced material: PBMCs. The sequence joins TRBV25-1 to TRBJ1-6, with a tentative D gene TRBD1 over 6 matching bases. The CDR3 protein: CASSELRGRNSPLHF. The sequenced DNA: TGTGCCAGCAGTGAACTCAGGGGTCGGAATTCACCCCTCCACTTT.